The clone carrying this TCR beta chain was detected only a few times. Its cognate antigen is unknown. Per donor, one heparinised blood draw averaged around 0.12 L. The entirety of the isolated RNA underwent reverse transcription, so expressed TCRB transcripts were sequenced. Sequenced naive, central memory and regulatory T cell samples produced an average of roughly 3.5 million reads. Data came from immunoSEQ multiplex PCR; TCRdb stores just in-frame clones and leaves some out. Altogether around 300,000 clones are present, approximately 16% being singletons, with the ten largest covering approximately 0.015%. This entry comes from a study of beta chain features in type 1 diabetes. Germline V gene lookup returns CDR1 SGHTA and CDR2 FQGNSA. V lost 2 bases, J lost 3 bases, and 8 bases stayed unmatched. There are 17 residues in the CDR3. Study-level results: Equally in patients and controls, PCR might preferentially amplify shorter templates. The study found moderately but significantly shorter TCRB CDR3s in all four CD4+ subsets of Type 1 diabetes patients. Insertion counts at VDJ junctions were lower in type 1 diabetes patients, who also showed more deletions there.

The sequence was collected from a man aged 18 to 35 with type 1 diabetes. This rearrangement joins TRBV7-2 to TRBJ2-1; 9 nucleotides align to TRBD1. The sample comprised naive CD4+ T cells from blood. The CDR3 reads CASSLREGQGSYNEQFF. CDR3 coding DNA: TGTGCCAGCAGCTTACGAGAAGGACAGGGGAGCTACAATGAGCAGTTCTTC.